Listed below are T cell receptor beta chains from one sample, sequenced in a study of T cell changes during pregnancy in multiple sclerosis. Using immunoSEQ multiplex PCR, the repertoire was profiled, and TCRdb retains in-frame clones only, with some absent. The sample contains roughly 18,000 clones, approximately 88% of which appear only once. The sample here was CD8+ T cells from peripheral blood mononuclear cells, taken after pregnancy. These receptors all stem from a female donor in good health, enrolled as a control in a pregnancy study. Both conserved end residues are part of each CDR3. Fields, in order: clone size, J gene, V gene, D gene, CDR3 protein, CDR3 DNA. D genes are given only for firm matches. Size values are once, few and many counts, or a class for expanded clones, and some rows have none.

NA | TRBJ2-3 | TRBV10-3 | TRBD2 | CAITSGGGQNTQYF | TGTGCCATCACTAGCGGGGGGGGCCAAAATACGCAGTATTTT
NA | TRBJ2-3 | TRBV30 | TRBD2 | CATTSGRSQGTDTQYF | TGTGCCACCACTAGCGGGAGATCACAGGGCACAGATACGCAGTATTTT
NA | TRBJ1-3 | TRBV9 | NA | CASSPGNDPGNTIYF | TGTGCCAGCAGCCCCGGGAACGATCCTGGAAACACCATATATTTT
NA | TRBJ1-1 | TRBV19 | TRBD1 | CASLDREGSTEAFF | TGTGCCAGTCTAGACAGGGAAGGGAGCACTGAAGCTTTCTTT
NA | TRBJ1-2 | TRBV19 | NA | CASKGGAEDYGYTF | TGTGCCAGTAAGGGGGGGGCTGAGGACTATGGCTACACCTTC
NA | TRBJ1-2 | TRBV29-1 | NA | CSVSGRDGYTF | TGCAGCGTCTCGGGGAGGGATGGCTACACCTTC
NA | TRBJ1-3 | TRBV15 | TRBD1 | CATSRVGDSSGNTIYF | TGTGCCACCAGCAGAGTGGGGGACAGCTCTGGAAACACCATATATTTT
NA | TRBJ1-6 | TRBV5-6 | NA | CASSFGNSPLHF | TGTGCCAGCAGCTTCGGGAACTCACCCCTCCACTTT
NA | TRBJ1-2 | TRBV15 | TRBD1 | CATSSEVDREGYTF | TGTGCCACCAGCAGTGAGGTAGACAGGGAGGGCTACACCTTC
NA | TRBJ1-2 | TRBV7-9 | NA | CASSPGLSYDYTF | TGTGCCAGCAGCCCCGGACTAAGTTATGACTACACCTTC
NA | TRBJ2-3 | TRBV7-8 | TRBD2 | CASTLAAGPDTQYF | TGTGCCAGCACACTAGCGGCCGGGCCGGATACGCAGTATTTT
NA | TRBJ2-1 | TRBV13 | TRBD2 | CASSERLAGTGEQFF | TGTGCCAGCAGCGAGAGACTAGCGGGGACGGGGGAGCAGTTCTTC
NA | TRBJ1-1 | TRBV7-2 | NA | CASSLVGSGASEAFF | TGTGCCAGCAGCTTAGTGGGTTCTGGGGCCTCTGAAGCTTTCTTT
NA | TRBJ1-1 | TRBV6-5 | NA | CASRQTNTEAFF | TGTGCCAGCAGACAGACGAACACTGAAGCTTTCTTT
NA | TRBJ1-2 | TRBV25-1 | TRBD1 | CASSEGQGEYGYTF | TGTGCCAGCAGTGAGGGACAGGGCGAGTATGGCTACACCTTC
few | TRBJ2-5 | TRBV11-3 | TRBD2 | CASSLGGVQETQYF | TGTGCCAGCAGCTTGGGGGGGGTACAAGAGACCCAGTACTTC
NA | TRBJ2-5 | TRBV7-9 | TRBD2 | CASSSYSGDQETQYF | TGTGCCAGCAGCTCCTACAGCGGGGACCAAGAGACCCAGTACTTC
once | TRBJ2-1 | TRBV21-1 | NA | CASRVRGAYYYYNEQFF | TGTGCCAGCAGGGTGCGGGGGGCATACTATTACTACAATGAGCAGTTCTTC
NA | TRBJ1-1 | TRBV30 | NA | CAWSGLGRGTTEAFF | TGTGCCTGGAGTGGTCTGGGACGGGGGACCACTGAAGCTTTCTTT
NA | TRBJ2-5 | TRBV13 | NA | CASSPSGQETQYF | TGTGCCAGCAGCCCCTCAGGACAAGAGACCCAGTACTTC
NA | TRBJ2-5 | TRBV7-9 | NA | CASSLLQGRYQETQYF | TGTGCCAGCAGCTTACTCCAGGGCCGATACCAAGAGACCCAGTACTTC
NA | TRBJ2-1 | TRBV5-1 | TRBD1 | CASTRQGSNNEQFF | TGCGCCAGCACCAGACAGGGGTCTAACAATGAGCAGTTCTTC
NA | TRBJ2-7 | TRBV7-7 | NA | CASSAYPAGVHEQYF | TGTGCTAGCAGCGCATACCCGGCCGGAGTCCACGAGCAGTACTTC
NA | TRBJ2-3 | TRBV4-3 | TRBD2 | CASSQSGGDTQYF | TGCGCCAGCAGCCAATCCGGGGGGGATACGCAGTATTTT
once | TRBJ1-1 | TRBV6-6 | NA | CASSLGRGRTEAFF | TGTGCCAGCAGCTTAGGGAGGGGTCGTACTGAAGCTTTCTTT
NA | TRBJ1-2 | TRBV27 | NA | CASSLRGLRGYTF | TGTGCCAGCAGTTTAAGGGGGTTGAGAGGCTACACCTTC
NA | TRBJ2-7 | TRBV4-1 | NA | CASSQAQGTLYEQYF | TGCGCCAGCAGCCAAGCCCAGGGAACGCTCTACGAGCAGTACTTC
NA | TRBJ1-2 | TRBV30 | NA | CALDSNYGYTF | TGTGCCCTGGACAGTAACTATGGCTACACCTTC
NA | TRBJ1-1 | TRBV5-8 | NA | CASSSSGGGAFF | TGTGCCAGCAGTTCTAGTGGAGGTGGAGCTTTCTTT
NA | TRBJ2-2 | TRBV5-4 | TRBD1 | CASSLGDLEGALSGELFF | TGTGCCAGCAGCTTGGGGGACCTCGAGGGGGCGCTTTCCGGGGAGCTGTTTTTT
NA | TRBJ1-1 | TRBV6-6 | NA | CASSTQVWNTEAFF | TGTGCCAGCAGTACACAGGTCTGGAACACTGAAGCTTTCTTT
NA | TRBJ1-2 | TRBV7-2 | TRBD1 | CASSLVAGQALGYGYTF | TGTGCCAGCAGCTTAGTGGCCGGACAGGCCTTAGGGTATGGCTACACCTTC
NA | TRBJ2-3 | TRBV4-2 | TRBD2 | CASSQLTDSGGAADTQYF | TGTGCCAGCAGCCAGCTAACGGATAGCGGGGGGGCAGCAGATACGCAGTATTTT
once | TRBJ1-2 | TRBV13 | NA | CASSPSGSGESYSNYGYTF | TGTGCCAGCAGCCCTTCTGGGTCAGGGGAATCCTATTCTAACTATGGCTACACCTTC
NA | TRBJ2-7 | TRBV7-9 | TRBD2 | CASSDRLAGELEQYF | TGTGCCAGCAGCGACCGACTAGCGGGGGAACTAGAGCAGTACTTC
NA | TRBJ1-5 | TRBV10-2 | NA | CASSVQLNQPQHF | TGCGCCAGCAGTGTACAGCTTAATCAGCCCCAGCATTTT
NA | TRBJ2-7 | TRBV4-1 | NA | CASSPSAGPYEQYF | TGCGCCAGCAGCCCCTCGGCAGGGCCCTACGAGCAGTACTTC
NA | TRBJ2-1 | TRBV4-2 | NA | CASSQDAGSYNEQFF | TGTGCCAGCAGCCAAGATGCGGGCTCCTACAATGAGCAGTTCTTC
NA | TRBJ2-7 | TRBV19 | TRBD1 | CASSIGQGASYEQYF | TGTGCCAGTAGTATAGGACAGGGAGCATCCTACGAGCAGTACTTC
few | TRBJ2-1 | TRBV5-6 | TRBD2 | CASSLDFAGGANNEQFF | TGTGCCAGCAGCTTGGACTTCGCGGGGGGGGCGAACAATGAGCAGTTCTTC
NA | TRBJ2-3 | TRBV6-5 | NA | CASRRSRVGTDTQYF | TGTGCCAGCAGGAGGAGCAGGGTTGGGACAGATACGCAGTATTTT
NA | TRBJ2-3 | TRBV4-3 | TRBD2 | CASSQDHGLAGEDTQYF | TGCGCCAGCAGCCAAGATCATGGGCTAGCGGGGGAGGATACGCAGTATTTT
NA | TRBJ1-2 | TRBV7-9 | NA | CASSFNNYGYTF | TGTGCCAGCAGCTTTAATAACTATGGCTACACCTTC
NA | TRBJ1-5 | TRBV18 | NA | CASSLGISVGNQPQHF | TGTGCCAGCTCCCTAGGAATTAGCGTAGGCAATCAGCCCCAGCATTTT
NA | TRBJ2-7 | TRBV4-1 | TRBD1 | CASSQDRDRGIYEQYF | TGCGCCAGCAGCCAAGACCGTGACAGGGGGATATACGAGCAGTACTTC
NA | TRBJ2-1 | TRBV27 | NA | CASMRGSGNEQFF | TGTGCCAGCATGAGGGGGTCGGGGAATGAGCAGTTCTTC
NA | TRBJ2-7 | TRBV30 | TRBD1 | CAWSVGTGGNEQYF | TGTGCCTGGAGTGTTGGGACAGGGGGAAACGAGCAGTACTTC
NA | TRBJ2-3 | TRBV9 | NA | CASSSGGVRGDTQYF | TGTGCCAGCAGCTCAGGAGGGGTGAGAGGAGATACGCAGTATTTT
NA | TRBJ2-2 | TRBV4-1 | TRBD1 | CASSQDRQGLGELFF | TGCGCCAGCAGCCAAGATCGACAGGGGCTCGGGGAGCTGTTTTTT
NA | TRBJ2-2 | TRBV4-1 | NA | CASSLAGRRELFF | TGCGCCAGCAGCCTGGCGGGGAGAAGGGAGCTGTTTTTT
NA | TRBJ1-5 | TRBV27 | NA | CASSLGYSNQPQHF | TGTGCCAGCAGTCTAGGATACAGCAATCAGCCCCAGCATTTT
NA | TRBJ1-1 | TRBV9 | NA | CASSAGGKGEAFF | TGTGCCAGCAGCGCCGGGGGGAAGGGAGAAGCTTTCTTT
once | TRBJ2-1 | TRBV19 | NA | CASSIGAGDNFYNEQFF | TGTGCCAGTAGTATTGGTGCCGGGGACAATTTCTACAATGAGCAGTTCTTC
NA | TRBJ1-3 | TRBV4-2 | TRBD1 | CASSHSPGTANTIYF | TGTGCCAGCAGCCATAGTCCTGGGACAGCAAACACCATATATTTT